This T cell receptor (beta chain) came from a study of cytomegalovirus exposure and HLA in healthy donors (dated 2017 in TCRdb). Regarding the complete study: An earlier analysis of some 550 of the donors reported 250 to 300 Gb of sequence data and around 120 million unique TCR beta sequences from approximately 180 million T cells. Because of strong linkage in the cohort, five DR-DQ haplotypes were treated as single units for association and clustering. Alongside the repertoire data, information on donor age, sex, ethnicity and CMV serostatus was compiled. A later genetic analysis used genome-wide SNP genotypes for 398 of the 666 donors, treating that subset as a discovery cohort. A later analysis re-examined previously published TCR beta repertoires from more than 550 donors and added high-resolution HLA genotyping to investigate patterns of TCR occurrence. On average, roughly 250,000 unique TCR beta nucleotide sequences were sequenced per donor among a few hundred genotyped donors of the cohort, with around 19% of those sequences being non-productive. The T cell repertoires of several hundred subjects were profiled by immunosequencing and related to cytomegalovirus serostatus. Both class I and class II loci were covered by HLA typing, at four-digit resolution. Every repertoire in the discovery cohort had been generated on one and the same sequencing platform. Rather than drawing on any new phenotypic data, the later analysis identified candidate immune exposures from TCR beta sequences and the way those sequences occurred across donors. The study aimed to test whether signatures of past pathogen exposure could be identified by cataloging public T cell receptors. To predict cytomegalovirus infection status, the study combined high-throughput TCR immunosequencing, statistical association of individual TCRs with disease status, and machine learning. Typing coverage differed by locus: A, B, C, DRB1 and DQB1 were typed in roughly 620-640 donors, DQA1 in about 510, DPA1 in approximately 600, and DPB1 in 400 to 480. Along with the roughly 700-subject first cohort, a separate validation cohort of around 120 different subjects was used. Among the roughly 400 genotyped donors, about 85% belonged to the genetic ancestry cluster associated with self-reported Caucasian donors. An earlier analysis of some 500 of the donors applied high-throughput TCR beta sequencing to assess whether each TCR beta V gene segment acted as functional or pseudogenic. Roughly 300 gigabases of sequencing data and roughly 81 million unique TCR sequences made up an early release that covered approximately 700 HLA-typed donors. Findings and caveats that apply to the study as a whole: In the study, 164 TCR beta chains were listed as associated with cytomegalovirus. In a later analysis, the rate of TCR association differed among HLA loci, with DRB1 alleles having the most associated TCRs and HLA-C alleles having the fewest. Sequencing depth was assumed to be roughly uniform across donors in the presence/absence analyses, though that assumption may not hold. In a later analysis, HLA-associated TCR beta chains were found to be more clonally expanded and to have lower generation probabilities than equally common non-associated chains. Strong co-occurrence of HLA alleles, especially DR and DQ, made assigning TCR associations to individual alleles difficult. In both the original and validation cohorts, the classifier was reported to diagnose cytomegalovirus status with high specificity and sensitivity. Some IMGT-functional V segments, including TRBV6-2 and TRBV6-3, could not be distinguished by the 87-base-pair reads and were therefore excluded. In a later analysis, most CMV-associated TCR beta chains were found to appear HLA-restricted, with HLA associations seemingly driven largely by CMV exposure. Seventeen rarely observed V segments, including chromosome 9 orphons, were excluded from the earlier analysis of several hundred of the donors because counts were too low. In this cohort, only TCR beta chains were sequenced, and detectable features were limited by the absence of alpha or paired-chain data. An earlier analysis of several hundred of the donors showed that most TCR beta V segments appeared in productive rearrangements either about 87% or about 30% of the time, which broadly matched IMGT annotations. A later genetic analysis associated a missense DCLRE1C variant with V-gene and J-gene trimming of TCR beta chains, and an independent cohort replicated the association. At a false discovery rate of 0.05, a later analysis linked 16,000 or so TCR beta sequences to specific HLA alleles. For the cohort, immune exposure information was limited to CMV serostatus. In vitro tests confirmed that a few of the cytomegalovirus-associated TCR beta chains recognize cytomegalovirus antigens. Several of the top co-occurrence clusters appeared to be linked to parvovirus B19, influenza, CMV and Epstein-Barr virus, according to a later analysis. It was suggested by the authors that the approach could potentially be generalized to other disease states and immunological phenotypes. According to a later genetic analysis, donors in an Asian-associated ancestry cluster had fewer N-insertions in productive TCRs than the roughly 670-donor mean. Most TCR sequences were observed very rarely across donors, whereas some public TCRs were present in many individuals. A further reported finding was that TCR beta sequences accurately predicted the HLA-A and HLA-B alleles for most subjects in the first cohort. Because HLA typing was missing for some donors at each locus, association tests included only the typed subset. Linkage disequilibrium might explain the correlated functional status among segregating V segments, but an unknown experimental factor could not be excluded. The sequencing pipeline was judged likely to have produced a cluster of highly shared sequence variants as a technical artifact.

According to the germline V gene, CDR1 reads SGDLS and CDR2 reads YYNGEE. The CDR3 runs 16 residues from the cysteine to the phenylalanine. Of the read, only the CDR3 DNA is kept; its 48 bases are in frame from base 1. Trimming removed 0 bases from V and 0 bases from J; the gene matches leave 4 bases unexplained. In regard to this clone: Its antigen remains undetermined. Base qualities are not recorded, but no much larger clone differs from it by a single base.

The method behind the library was the immunoSEQ multiplex PCR assay. A mixture of 60 forward primers for TCR Vbeta segments and 13 reverse primers for TCR Jbeta segments was used in the multiplex PCR. A multiplex PCR assay on genomic DNA amplified the CDR3 region of rearranged TCR beta genes. The amplified TCR beta libraries were sequenced on the Illumina HiSeq System as 87-base-pair reads. In the paper's pipeline: A later analysis tallied 75 million to 95 million unique TCR beta chains across the 660 or so repertoires, and around 10 million of those chains were shared by two or more donors. A nearest-neighbor algorithm error-corrected the raw reads and collapsed the reads into unique sequences, merging closely related sequences to remove PCR and sequencing errors. CDR3 sequences were aligned to IMGT reference sequences to assign V, D and J gene segments. For a sequence to be retained, a match of at least six nucleotides was required to both a V gene segment and a J gene segment. Rearrangements were classified as productive when the CDR3 lacked stop codons and remained in frame with V and J, and all other rearrangements were classified as non-productive. CDR3 was defined by IMGT convention, running from the second conserved V-encoded cysteine to the conserved J-encoded phenylalanine. In an earlier analysis of around 540 of the donors, sequences lacking an unambiguous match to a single V gene segment were excluded. In an earlier analysis of a few hundred of the donors, V segments were called functional above 56.7% productive rearrangements and were called segregating when the between-donor standard deviation exceeded 5%. A statistical classification framework was built to diagnose cytomegalovirus status from the catalog of TCR beta chain sequences. V and J gene assignment, in a later analysis, came from comparing TCR nucleotide sequences with IMGT/GENE-DB human TR gene sequences. Using the TCRdist pipeline, a later analysis assigned CDR3 sequences along with most-parsimonious VDJ recombination scenarios. In a later analysis, each TCR beta chain was defined by its CDR3 amino acid sequence together with its V-gene family, and reads lacking a unique V-gene family were excluded. As a way to deal with suspected cross-contamination and a sequencing artifact, a later analysis dropped 450 to 600 nucleotide sequences that were highly shared and had low generation probability. A later analysis calculated a clonal expansion index for each public chain from normalized within-repertoire ranks of inferred template counts. In a later analysis, generation probabilities were computed with a VDJ recombination model fitted to out-of-frame rearrangements, and the resulting probabilities were checked against IGoR. In a later analysis, TCR-TCR, TCR-HLA and TCR-CMV co-occurrence was scored with hypergeometric tests, and a repertoire-size bias correction was applied to TCR pairs. A later analysis estimated false discovery rates by permuting HLA or CMV assignments 20 times. In a later analysis, co-occurring TCRs were grouped using DBSCAN, and TCRdist sequence similarity was added for clustering within HLA-allele-positive subsets. Co-occurrence clustering excluded repertoires with fewer than 30,000 or more than 120,000 public chains, plus five with anomalous nucleotide sharing. Entries here come from immuneACCESS through TCRdb and include only in-frame sequences with V and J called. Some clones fail to appear in such tables; in the studies checked, an unresolved V gene covers under half of the shortfall, and the cause of the remainder is unknown. The DNA was the basis for D and trimming; V, J and clone size are from that table. The sample table records over 95,000 clones; 74% of these occur just once. About 2% of the sample rests with the top ten.

In total, 666 healthy bone marrow donors made up the cohort. At the time of sampling, every cohort member was nominally healthy, though immune exposures that went unrecorded were likely present. Of the approximately 620 cohort members, more than 250 had a positive CMV serostatus and 350 to 450 had a negative one, while no CMV serostatus was recorded for the donor. A peripheral blood sample was collected from each donor, and TCR beta sequencing was performed on peripheral blood mononuclear cells. The Qiagen DNeasy Blood Extraction Kit was used to extract genomic DNA from the blood cell samples. The specimen was PBMCs. The rearrangement joined TRBV9 to TRBJ2-3; TRBD1 lines up with 7 middle nucleotides. The receptor was derived from a human donor in good health. The nucleotides are TGTGCCAGCAGCGTAGCCCAGGGGGTAAGCACAGATACGCAGTATTTT. Its protein product is CASSVAQGVSTDTQYF.